A selection of T cell receptor beta chains follows, all from one sample in a study of shared clonotypes between healthy human individuals. Data came from immunoSEQ multiplex PCR; TCRdb stores just in-frame clones and leaves some out. The sample carries 1.5 million to 2.5 million clones, about 94% recorded once. Sequencing was carried out using naive CD8+ T cells sorted from blood. The receptors here all came from a man aged 18 to 30 in good health. CDR3s include the opening cysteine and the closing phenylalanine or tryptophan. Each record gives: CDR3 DNA, CDR3 protein, clone size, J gene, D gene, V gene. D genes are given only for firm matches. Clone size appears in some rows only: once, few, many, or a class for an expanded clone.

TGTGCCAGCAGCTTAGCGCATCAGGGACTACATTACGAGCAGTACTTC	CASSLAHQGLHYEQYF	NA	TRBJ2-7	TRBD2	TRBV7-2
TGTGCCAGCAGTTTATCGGCCGGGGCTAAGAACACTGAAGCTTTCTTT	CASSLSAGAKNTEAFF	NA	TRBJ1-1	NA	TRBV27
TGCGCCAGCAGCCAAGGAGAAGCCGCAGCAGATACGCAGTATTTT	CASSQGEAAADTQYF	NA	TRBJ2-3	NA	TRBV4-3
TGTGCCAGCCTATATCCACGGGACCTCACCGGGGAGCTGTTTTTT	CASLYPRDLTGELFF	NA	TRBJ2-2	NA	TRBV28
TGCGCCAGCAGCCATCAGCGGGAGGGACCAGATACGCAGTATTTT	CASSHQREGPDTQYF	once	TRBJ2-3	TRBD2	TRBV4-3
TGTGCCAGCAGCCCGTGGGTCGGGTCCTACAATGAGCAGTTCTTC	CASSPWVGSYNEQFF	NA	TRBJ2-1	NA	TRBV7-3
TGTGCCAGCAGCGTAGACGAGTACCCCTCGTACGGACAGAACACCGGGGAGCTGTTTTTT	CASSVDEYPSYGQNTGELFF	NA	TRBJ2-2	NA	TRBV9
TGTGCCAGCAGTCGGTACAGGGGCGCTTTCCCTAATGAAAAACTGTTTTTT	CASSRYRGAFPNEKLFF	NA	TRBJ1-4	TRBD1	TRBV11-3
TGCGCCAGCCGGACTAGCGGGAGGAATGAGCAGTTCTTC	CASRTSGRNEQFF	NA	TRBJ2-1	TRBD2	TRBV5-1
TGTGCCTGGAGTGTACTAACTTCTCCGGCCGGGGAGCTGTTTTTT	CAWSVLTSPAGELFF	NA	TRBJ2-2	NA	TRBV30
TGTGCCAGCAGTGAATGGGGGGACTCCTCTGGGGCCAACGTCCTGACTTTC	CASSEWGDSSGANVLTF	NA	TRBJ2-6	NA	TRBV2
TGTGCCAGCAGCCTTCGACAGGGTAACAATGAGCAGTTCTTC	CASSLRQGNNEQFF	NA	TRBJ2-1	TRBD1	TRBV11-3
TGTGCCAGCAGCTTAGTGGGAGCGGGCGAGCAGTTCTTC	CASSLVGAGEQFF	NA	TRBJ2-1	NA	TRBV11-2
TGCGCCAGCAGCTTGGAGCAGGGGATAAGAAACACTGAAGCTTTCTTT	CASSLEQGIRNTEAFF	NA	TRBJ1-1	NA	TRBV5-1
TGTGCCTGGAGTAAGAGCCGGGACAGCCTGTACTTC	CAWSKSRDSLYF	NA	TRBJ2-7	TRBD1	TRBV30
TGTGCCAGCAGCTTAATGCCAGCCTCCTACGAGCAGTACTTC	CASSLMPASYEQYF	NA	TRBJ2-7	NA	TRBV7-3
TGTGCCAGCAGGGAGAACAGGGCGGCCTACGAGCAGTACTTC	CASRENRAAYEQYF	NA	TRBJ2-7	NA	TRBV6-1
TGTGCCAGCAGCCCAGATTGGCAGGCGAACACCGGGGAGCTGTTTTTT	CASSPDWQANTGELFF	NA	TRBJ2-2	NA	TRBV28
TGTGCCAGCAGAGAACTAGCGGCTAGCACAGATACGCAGTATTTT	CASRELAASTDTQYF	NA	TRBJ2-3	TRBD2	TRBV28
TGTGCCAGCAGCTCCCCACGGGAGGGGGTATTGAACACTGAAGCTTTCTTT	CASSSPREGVLNTEAFF	NA	TRBJ1-1	NA	TRBV5-6
TGTGCCAGCAGCTTAGATTCCGGGACAGGGCAATATTCGTCCTACGAGCAGTACTTC	CASSLDSGTGQYSSYEQYF	NA	TRBJ2-7	TRBD1	TRBV11-2
TGTGCCAGCAGTTCACAGGGTAGAATAACTGAAGCTTTCTTT	CASSSQGRITEAFF	NA	TRBJ1-1	NA	TRBV2
TGTGCCAGCAGCTTAGGAGCGGGACAGTACAATGAGCAGTTCTTC	CASSLGAGQYNEQFF	NA	TRBJ2-1	NA	TRBV11-2
TGCGCCAGCAGCCAAGTAGACAGCTACGAGCAGTACTTC	CASSQVDSYEQYF	NA	TRBJ2-7	NA	TRBV4-1
TGTGCCAGCAGCCAGTGGACAGGGGGTACGTACGAGCAGTACTTC	CASSQWTGGTYEQYF	NA	TRBJ2-7	TRBD1	TRBV5-8
TGCAGCGTTGAAGATTATAAGCAGGGAAAGTACTTC	CSVEDYKQGKYF	once	TRBJ2-4	NA	TRBV29-1
TGTGCCAGCAGCCCCCTTGGGGACTACAATGAGCAGTTCTTC	CASSPLGDYNEQFF	NA	TRBJ2-1	NA	TRBV9
TGCGCCAGCAGCCAAACCACCGGACCTGGCAATGAAAAACTGTTTTTT	CASSQTTGPGNEKLFF	NA	TRBJ1-4	NA	TRBV4-1
TGCAGCGTCGGGGCCGGGACAGGGGACAATGAGCAGTTCTTC	CSVGAGTGDNEQFF	NA	TRBJ2-1	TRBD1	TRBV29-1
TGTGCCACCAGCAGAGGCAGGGACCCCTACGAGCAGTACTTC	CATSRGRDPYEQYF	NA	TRBJ2-7	NA	TRBV15
TGTGCCAGCAGTATAGGAGAGCACTCGTATAATTCACCCCTCCACTTT	CASSIGEHSYNSPLHF	NA	TRBJ1-6	NA	TRBV27
TGTGCCAGCAGCCAAGGAGGCGGAAACCCCTACGAGCAGTACTTC	CASSQGGGNPYEQYF	NA	TRBJ2-7	NA	TRBV14
TGTGCCAGCAGCCGTTGGGGTACTCAAGAGACCCAGTACTTC	CASSRWGTQETQYF	NA	TRBJ2-5	NA	TRBV11-2
TGCGCCAGCAGCCAAGATCCCCCCGCCGGGTATAATTCACCCCTCCACTTT	CASSQDPPAGYNSPLHF	NA	TRBJ1-6	NA	TRBV4-3
TGTGCCAGTCGTCCTGGCACGGAAGATTCACCCCTCCACTTT	CASRPGTEDSPLHF	NA	TRBJ1-6	NA	TRBV27
TGCGCCAGCAGCCAGGTAGCGGGAGTAAACTACGAGCAGTACTTC	CASSQVAGVNYEQYF	NA	TRBJ2-7	TRBD2	TRBV4-3
TGTGCCAGCAGCTTCAGGGGGTGGGAGACCCAGTACTTC	CASSFRGWETQYF	NA	TRBJ2-5	TRBD1	TRBV7-2
TGTGCCTGGAATCTAGGGGGGAGCACTGAAGCTTTCTTT	CAWNLGGSTEAFF	once	TRBJ1-1	NA	TRBV30
TGTGCCACCACACCGACACTAGCACCCCCCACAGATACGCAGTATTTT	CATTPTLAPPTDTQYF	NA	TRBJ2-3	NA	TRBV7-9
TGTGCCAGCAGACCGCAGGAAGGTTACGAGCAGTACTTC	CASRPQEGYEQYF	NA	TRBJ2-7	NA	TRBV5-6
TGTGCTACAAGAGAGGCCAACCAAGAGACCCAGTACTTC	CATREANQETQYF	NA	TRBJ2-5	NA	TRBV27
TGTGCCAGCAGTTACCCAGACAGACTTCCTGGCGGGGAGCTGTTTTTT	CASSYPDRLPGGELFF	NA	TRBJ2-2	NA	TRBV6-6
TGTGCCAGCAGCTTCCAAGGGGGCAAGAACACCGGGGAGCTGTTTTTT	CASSFQGGKNTGELFF	NA	TRBJ2-2	TRBD1	TRBV7-9
TGTGCCAGCAGCACATCTAGCGGGGGTTACGAGCAGTACTTC	CASSTSSGGYEQYF	NA	TRBJ2-7	TRBD2	TRBV7-3
TGTGCCGCACACAGGGGGCCCCTTTTCTACGAGCAGTACTTC	CAAHRGPLFYEQYF	NA	TRBJ2-7	TRBD1	TRBV6-1
TGCAGCGTCCCCCGTGAGGGCTATGGCTACACCTTC	CSVPREGYGYTF	NA	TRBJ1-2	NA	TRBV29-1
TGTGCCAGCAGTTACTTTTTGCGGGAGCACTCCTACGAGCAGTACTTC	CASSYFLREHSYEQYF	NA	TRBJ2-7	TRBD2	TRBV6-7
TGTGCCAGCAGCTTAGGGGTACTGGCGGGCACGGAAGAGACCCAGTACTTC	CASSLGVLAGTEETQYF	NA	TRBJ2-5	NA	TRBV7-9
TGCGCCAGCCGCCTCCGGGACGAAAACTCCTACGAGCAGTACTTC	CASRLRDENSYEQYF	NA	TRBJ2-7	NA	TRBV4-1
TGTGCCAGCAGTTTCGAGGGGACAGGGCTCACTGAAGCTTTCTTT	CASSFEGTGLTEAFF	NA	TRBJ1-1	TRBD1	TRBV27
TGTGCCAGCACTGTGACAGGGGAAGGGGTGGGAAAACTGTTTTTT	CASTVTGEGVGKLFF	NA	TRBJ1-4	TRBD1	TRBV2
TGCGCCAGCAGCAGGGGACTAGAAAAGAATGAGCAGTTCTTC	CASSRGLEKNEQFF	NA	TRBJ2-1	TRBD2	TRBV4-3
TGTGCCAGCACCCAATCGCACGGATACTCCTACGAGCAGTACTTC	CASTQSHGYSYEQYF	NA	TRBJ2-7	NA	TRBV28
TGCACCAGCAGCCAAGAGAGGGGGACTAGCGGGGCAAGCTCCTACGAGCAGTACTTC	CTSSQERGTSGASSYEQYF	once	TRBJ2-7	NA	TRBV1
TGTGCCAGCAGCTTAGAGCGGAGACGCTACGAGCAGTACTTC	CASSLERRRYEQYF	once	TRBJ2-7	NA	TRBV7-2
TGTGCCTGGAGTGTAAACAGGGTGGCTACGCAGTATTTT	CAWSVNRVATQYF	NA	TRBJ2-3	NA	TRBV30
TGCGCCAGCAGCCAAGGGGGTTGGGGGCCTAACACTGAAGCTTTCTTT	CASSQGGWGPNTEAFF	once	TRBJ1-1	NA	TRBV4-1
TGTGCCAGCAGCCGACAACGAGACACTCTAAGTGGGGAGACCCAGTACTTC	CASSRQRDTLSGETQYF	NA	TRBJ2-5	NA	TRBV28
TGTGCCAGCAGCTTAGGATCAGGGTTTACCAATCAGCCCCAGCATTTT	CASSLGSGFTNQPQHF	NA	TRBJ1-5	NA	TRBV7-2